This T cell receptor beta chain was identified in a study of early T cells in non-severe SARS-CoV-2 infection. This clonotype was recorded at least ten times. TCRdb re-derived calls from the 5' RACE reads in MiXCR, one entry per CDR3 protein. Seen here are 85,000 to 100,000 distinct CDR3 sequences, approximately 13% observed once, and the top ten hold around 2.4%. The clonotype comes from an adult who was a healthcare worker with PCR-confirmed SARS-CoV-2 infection or an uninfected control (not recorded which). Material for sequencing was whole blood.

DNA of the CDR3: TGTGCCAGCAGCCCCGGGACATCCACCTACGAGCAGTACTTC. Translated, it gives CASSPGTSTYEQYF. The rearrangement uses TRBV7-6 and TRBJ2-7, with D tentatively TRBD1 (6 bases). Germline CDR1 and CDR2: SGHVS and FNYEAQ. CDR3 length equals 14 residues. Trimming took off 5 bases at V and 2 bases at J, with 13 bases between the two ends.